The following is a T cell receptor beta chain sequence with its context. V shed 3 bases and J 5 bases; nucleotides not matched to a gene: 6. CDR1 is SGHRS, CDR2 YFSETQ, per germline. This CDR3 is built from 15 residues. MiXCR, run by TCRdb on the RT-PCR reads, gives a single entry per CDR3 protein. The table records some 880,000 distinct CDR3 sequences, about a sixth of them present only once. This specimen comes from a study of patients and donors after allogeneic stem cell transplantation. This chain joins TRBV5-1 and TRBJ2-1, with TRBD2 matching 9 bases. The sequence was obtained from a human donor who was either an allogeneic HSCT recipient or a stem cell or donor lymphocyte infusion donor (not recorded which). It is not recorded whose cells these are; they may come from a transplant donor. Sequencing used blood, either unsorted or a sorted T cell fraction (not recorded which). CDR3 DNA sequence: TGCGCCAGCAGCTCCGGGACTAGCCTTAACAATGAGCAGTTCTTC. Translated, it gives CASSSGTSLNNEQFF.